This T cell receptor beta chain was retrieved from a study of shared clonotypes between healthy human individuals. Whole-study findings and limits: Represented diversity, genetic and exposure-history alike, was limited by few donors.

The deep-level immunoSEQ assay was used. Some clones are missing from TCRdb's copy, which holds only in-frame ones; the method was immunoSEQ multiplex PCR. Of approximately 2,000,000 clones in the sample, around 93% were seen once. CDR3 length: 14 residues. V was cut by 6 bases and J by 4 bases, with 12 bases left in between. Germline CDR1 is SNHLY and CDR2 is FYNNEI. As for this clone: Its antigen is as yet unknown.

This TCR was sampled from a man in his late teens or twenties in good health. Some clones in this sample may be carry-over from other donors' samples. The genes are TRBV2 and TRBJ2-2, with D possibly being TRBD2 (5 bases). Source material: naive CD4+ T cells from PBMCs. Subset reported: CD45RA+ positively selected. DNA of the CDR3: TGTGCCAGCAGAGACCGGAGGTCCACCGGGGAGCTGTTTTTT. Residues: CASRDRRSTGELFF.